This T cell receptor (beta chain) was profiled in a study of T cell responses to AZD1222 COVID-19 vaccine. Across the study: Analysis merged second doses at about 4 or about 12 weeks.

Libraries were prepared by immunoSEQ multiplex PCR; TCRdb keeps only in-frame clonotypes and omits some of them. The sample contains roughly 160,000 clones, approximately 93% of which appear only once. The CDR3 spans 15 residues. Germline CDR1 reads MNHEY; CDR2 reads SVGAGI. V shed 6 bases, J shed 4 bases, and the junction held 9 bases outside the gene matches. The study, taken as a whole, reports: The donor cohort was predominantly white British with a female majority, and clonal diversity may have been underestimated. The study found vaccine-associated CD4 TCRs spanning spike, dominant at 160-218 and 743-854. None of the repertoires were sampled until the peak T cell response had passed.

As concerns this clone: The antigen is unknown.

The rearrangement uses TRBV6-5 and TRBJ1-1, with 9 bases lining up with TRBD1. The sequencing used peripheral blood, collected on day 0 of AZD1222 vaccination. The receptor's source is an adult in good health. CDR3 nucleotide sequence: TGTGCCAGCAGGGACAGGGGACATCAGGGCACTGAAGCTTTCTTT. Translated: CASRDRGHQGTEAFF.